The 9 T cell receptor beta chains in this list originate from one sample, sequenced in a study of cytomegalovirus exposure and HLA in healthy donors. Vbeta (60) and Jbeta (13) primers were used in the PCR. TCRdb's copy holds only in-frame clones and misses some; the assay was immunoSEQ multiplex PCR. The sample holds over 70,000 clones, around 70% seen once. What was sequenced was PBMCs. The source of these receptors is a human donor in good health.

The chain has TRBV29-1 and TRBJ2-7; possible D gene TRBD2, 6 bases. Germline-derived CDR1 and CDR2 are SQVTM and ANQGSEA. The CDR3 is 14 amino acids. Trimming shortened V by 4 bases and J by 0 bases, and 13 bases separated the two germline ends. In DNA, the CDR3 is TGCAGCGTTGTAAGTCGGGAGAGCTCCTACGAGCAGTACTTC. It is translated as CSVVSRESSYEQYF.

The sample holds a few counts of this clone. The chain joins TRBV6-5 to TRBJ1-1; D may be TRBD1 (5 bases). Germline loops: CDR1 MNHEY, CDR2 SVGAGI. This CDR3 is 14 amino acids long. V was shortened by 2 bases and J by 5 bases, with 12 bases between the two germline ends. CDR3 region: CASSYAWGGTEAFF. The CDR3 DNA sequence: TGTGCCAGCAGTTACGCATGGGGGGGGACTGAAGCTTTCTTT.

This clone was counted only a few times. V is TRBV7-6 and J is TRBJ2-5; D is perhaps TRBD2 (6 bases). The CDR3 sequence is 15 residues long. The germline V and J ends were trimmed by 5 bases and 2 bases, with 15 bases remaining between them. Germline CDR1 is SGHVS and CDR2 is FNYEAQ. The CDR3 loop is CASSGSSDVQETQYF. CDR3 DNA: TGTGCCAGCAGCGGTTCTAGCGACGTACAAGAGACCCAGTACTTC.

This chain joins TRBV27 and TRBJ1-2; TRBD1 is a possible D gene (6 bases). Germline V gene sequence: CDR1 MNHEY, CDR2 SMNVEV (reference sequence). V was clipped by 2 bases and J by 7 bases, with 11 bases between them. This CDR3 has 13 amino acids. In DNA, the CDR3 is TGTGCCAGCAGTTTAAGGGGGATGTCTGGCTACACCTTC. It yields the protein CASSLRGMSGYTF.

The V gene is TRBV4-1, the J gene TRBJ2-2; TRBD2 might be the D (5 bases). The CDR3 contains 16 residues. Trimming pared 1 base from V and 4 bases from J, leaving 13 bases between. Germline CDR1 is MGHRA and CDR2 is YSYEKL. The CDR3 coding sequence is TGCGCCAGCAGCCAAGGCGGACTGAAGACCACCGGGGAGCTGTTTTTT. Translating gives CASSQGGLKTTGELFF.

This clone was counted between two and nine times. This chain uses TRBV30 with TRBJ2-7; D is unclear. The germline V and J ends were trimmed by 0 bases and 9 bases, with 15 bases remaining between them. The CDR3 sequence is 13 residues long. Germline CDR1 is GTSNPN and CDR2 is SVGIG (reference sequence). CDR3 sequence reads: CAWSVLANRGQYF. For the CDR3, the DNA is TGTGCCTGGAGTGTACTTGCGAACCGAGGGCAGTACTTC. The entire variable domain, with the rest obtained from reference TRBV30 and TRBJ2-7, is as follows: SQTIHQWPATLVQPVGSPLSLECTVEGTSNPNLYWYRQAAGRGLQLLFYSVGIGQISSEVPQNLSASRPQDRQFILSSKKLLLSDSGFYLCAWSVLANRGQYFGPGTRLTVT.

V gene TRBV6-1 combines with J gene TRBJ1-3; the D is unclear. Looked up from germline, CDR1 is MNHNS and CDR2 is SASEGT. The CDR3 consists of 14 residues. Trimming took 5 bases from V and 4 from J, leaving 12 bases between them. The CDR3 DNA follows: TGTGCCAGCAGTTTAAGGGAGGCAGGAAACACCATATATTTT. The encoded protein is CASSLREAGNTIYF.

This chain links TRBV7-6 with TRBJ1-1; 8 positions match TRBD1. V was clipped by 1 base and J by 1 base; unmatched bases: 8. Germline-derived CDR1 and CDR2 are SGHVS and FNYEAQ. The CDR3 spans 17 residues. CDR3 sequence: CASSLEVLGTGNTEAFF. CDR3 coding DNA: TGTGCCAGCAGCTTAGAGGTTTTGGGGACAGGGAACACTGAAGCTTTCTTT.

The V call is TRBV27, the J call TRBJ2-7; D might be TRBD1 (5 bases). V was trimmed by 3 bases and J by 5 bases, leaving 11 bases between them. Germline CDR1 and CDR2: MNHEY and SMNVEV (reference sequence). The CDR3 covers 13 residues. The CDR3 DNA reads TGTGCCAGCAGTTTTGGTGCAGGGAACGAGCAGTACTTC. As protein: CASSFGAGNEQYF.